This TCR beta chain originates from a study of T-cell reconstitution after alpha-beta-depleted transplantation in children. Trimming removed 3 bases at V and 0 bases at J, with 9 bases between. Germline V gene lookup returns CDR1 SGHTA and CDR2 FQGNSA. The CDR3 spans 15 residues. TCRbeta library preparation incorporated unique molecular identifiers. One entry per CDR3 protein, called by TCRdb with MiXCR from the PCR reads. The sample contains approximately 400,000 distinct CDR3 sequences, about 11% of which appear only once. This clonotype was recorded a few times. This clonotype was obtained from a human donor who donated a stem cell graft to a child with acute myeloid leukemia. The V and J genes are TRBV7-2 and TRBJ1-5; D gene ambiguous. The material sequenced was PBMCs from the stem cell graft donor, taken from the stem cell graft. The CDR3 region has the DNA TGTGCCAGCAGCTTTAATGGCCATAGCAATCAGCCCCAGCATTTT. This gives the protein CASSFNGHSNQPQHF.